Each of the 11 T cell receptor beta chains below was sequenced from the same sample in a study of blood T cell repertoires in COVID-19. Measured with immunoSEQ multiplex PCR; TCRdb has only the in-frame clones, and not every one. The sample consists of about 240,000 clones, more than 75% of them appearing once. Sequencing was done on a sample of PBMCs or T cells enriched from blood (not recorded which). The source is a middle-aged woman with acute COVID-19.

The gene calls are TRBV7-9 and TRBJ2-1; D gene unclear. V lost 2 bases, J lost 0 bases, and 11 bases lay in between. CDR1 SEHNR and CDR2 FQNEAQ come from the germline V gene (reference sequence). The CDR3 totals 16 residues. Here the CDR3 DNA reads TGTGCCAGCAGCTTAAGTTTACCGAGCTCCTACAATGAGCAGTTCTTC. Its translation is CASSLSLPSSYNEQFF.

The chain combines TRBV18 with TRBJ2-1; 15 positions match TRBD2. Germline values: CDR1 KGHSH, CDR2 LQKENI. This CDR3 has 17 amino acids. J was trimmed by 7 bases and V by 3 bases; bases with no gene match: 7. CDR3 protein: CASSPFGLAGGGNEQFF. The CDR3 coding sequence is TGTGCCAGCTCACCCTTCGGACTAGCGGGAGGGGGGAATGAGCAGTTCTTC. Using reference TRBV18 and TRBJ2-1 for the parts outside the CDR3, the full variable domain is NAGVMQNPRHLVRRRGQEARLRCSPMKGHSHVYWYRQLPEEGLKFMVYLQKENIIDESGMPKERFSAEFPKEGPSILRIQQVVRGDSAAYFCASSPFGLAGGGNEQFFGPGTRLTVL.

This clone showed up just a few times. The chain recombines TRBV7-2 with TRBJ1-5; D might be TRBD1 (6 bases). V was trimmed by 3 bases and J by 5 bases, leaving 11 bases between them. This CDR3 has 14 amino acids. In germline, CDR1 is SGHTA, CDR2 FQGNSA. The CDR3, as DNA: TGTGCCAGCAGCTTTAAAGGGGGGGATCAGCCCCAGCATTTT. This encodes CASSFKGGDQPQHF.

The chain couples TRBV5-4 to TRBJ2-2; 7 bases are shared with TRBD2. V gave up 4 bases and J gave up 4 bases; unmatched junction bases: 13. CDR3 size: 17 residues. Germline values: CDR1 SGHNT, CDR2 YYREEE (reference sequence). Here the CDR3 DNA reads TGTGCCAGCAGCCCCGTTGGTGGGAGGGGCGCCACCGGGGAGCTGTTTTTT. This encodes CASSPVGGRGATGELFF.

The chain is built from TRBV12-3 or TRBV12-4 and TRBJ2-7; TRBD2 might be the D (5 bases). Trimming removed 4 bases at V and 6 bases at J, with 13 bases between. This CDR3 contains 13 residues. The chain's CDR3 is CASSSPRGSEQYF. In DNA form, the CDR3 reads TGTGCCAGCAGTTCCCCACGGGGAAGCGAGCAGTACTTC.

The rearrangement joins TRBV5-3 to TRBJ2-2; 12 bases align to TRBD2. TRBV5-3 is reported as an ORF; its role is uncertain. The V segment lost 4 bases and the J segment 4 bases; nucleotides outside the gene matches: 5. There are 16 residues in the CDR3. CDR3 sequence: CARSDLLAGGTGELFF. The CDR3 DNA is TGTGCCAGAAGCGACCTACTAGCGGGAGGCACCGGGGAGCTGTTTTTT.

The chain uses TRBV27 and TRBJ2-7; TRBD2 agrees at 7 bases. Trimming took 7 bases from V and 5 from J; bases not matched to a gene: 20. The CDR3 has 17 amino acids. The germline CDR1 and CDR2 sequences are MNHEY and SMNVEV (reference sequence). CDR3 sequence (DNA): TGTGCCAGCACCCCGCGACCCAGGGACGGGAGGAGAAACGAGCAGTACTTC. The encoded protein is CASTPRPRDGRRNEQYF.

The chain links TRBV11-3 to TRBJ2-3, with 8 bases matching TRBD2. This CDR3 spans 14 amino acids. Per germline, CDR1 SGHNT and CDR2 YENEEA. The V and J ends lost 5 bases and 2 bases, in that order; junction bases with no gene match: 3. The CDR3 coding sequence is TGTGCCAGCAGCCCCGGACTAGCCACAGATACGCAGTATTTT. Translating it yields CASSPGLATDTQYF.

The chain recombines TRBV7-3 with TRBJ2-3; D is possibly TRBD2 (5 bases). V was cut by 3 bases and J by 2 bases, with 9 bases left in between. CDR3 length equals 14 residues. Per germline, CDR1 SGHTA and CDR2 FQGTGA. The CDR3 DNA is TGTGCCAGCAGCTTGGGAGCAGCCACAGATACGCAGTATTTT. Translating gives CASSLGAATDTQYF.

The rearrangement links TRBV6-5 to TRBJ2-1; weak D call: TRBD2 (6 bases). Germline loops: CDR1 MNHEY, CDR2 SVGAGI. V was clipped by 6 bases and J by 0 bases, with 12 bases between them. The CDR3 is 15 amino acids. CDR3 protein: CASREGVNSYNEQFF. The CDR3, as DNA: TGTGCCAGCAGGGAGGGAGTCAACTCCTACAATGAGCAGTTCTTC.

This clone is a singleton in its sample. This chain connects TRBV7-9 to TRBJ2-2; D unresolved. With 4 bases removed from V and 1 base from J, the gap between germline ends came to 7 bases. Looked up from germline, CDR1 is SEHNR and CDR2 is FQNEAQ (reference sequence). CDR3 length: 14 residues. CDR3 bases: TGTGCCAGCAGCTCGTCAGGGAACACCGGGGAGCTGTTTTTT. Translated: CASSSSGNTGELFF.